The sequence of this T cell receptor beta chain was determined in a study of shared clonotypes between healthy human individuals. Overall study: Per donor, CD8 memory used one plate, CD8 naive used two, CD4 memory used three and CD4 naive used three.

In replicate PCRs of sorted subsets, about 190 ng DNA, about 29,000 T cell genomes, was used. Generated by immunoSEQ multiplex PCR, the TCRdb table keeps only in-frame clones and is missing some. Of over a million clones in the sample, roughly 80% are singletons; the top ten hold about 1.5%. The origin of this receptor is a young man in good health. The sample consisted of memory CD4+ T cells sorted from blood. Specified subset: CD45RA-negative fraction.

CDR3 bases: TGCAGCGCTACAGGGGGCTCCTACGAGCAGTACTTC. Translation gives CSATGGSYEQYF. The gene calls are TRBV29-1 and TRBJ2-7; 8 nucleotides agree with TRBD1. With 7 bases clipped from V and 0 bases from J, the junction kept 2 bases outside the gene matches. In germline, CDR1 is SQVTM, CDR2 ANQGSEA. The CDR3 is made up of 12 amino acids.